This TCR beta chain came from a study of Graves' ophthalmopathy and Graves' hyperthyroidism. Turning to the study itself: Peripheral blood was collected at initial diagnosis, before any treatment.

Concerning this clonotype itself: What it binds is unknown.

General study points: Most expanded clonotypes from thyroid (those above 0.001 frequency) were also found in blood.

Aged 18 to 65, hyperthyroidism patients had been newly diagnosed, with under 2 months' duration. The source of the PBMCs was roughly 10 ml of fresh peripheral blood. Germline V gene lookup returns CDR1 SGHRS and CDR2 YFSETQ. The CDR3 loop spans 14 amino acids. Unmatched junction bases numbered 5, after V lost 4 bases and J lost 5 bases. Amplification targeted the TCR beta CDR3 regions, with RNA transcripts as the source material. Following a first-round RT-PCR that used HTBI primers, a second-round multiplex PCR was carried out. TCRdb reprocessed the multiplex PCR reads via MiXCR and lists one record per CDR3 protein. The data hold 680,000 or so distinct CDR3 sequences, with over 20% observed a single time.

The receptor comes from a woman aged 18-30 years with stable Graves' hyperthyroidism. Some clones in this sample may be carry-over from other donors' samples. The sample consisted of peripheral blood. The V and J genes are TRBV5-1 and TRBJ2-5, with TRBD2 matching 10 bases. The CDR3 reads CASSRTSGVETQYF. Written as DNA, the CDR3 is TGCGCCAGCAGCCGTACTAGCGGGGTGGAGACCCAGTACTTC.